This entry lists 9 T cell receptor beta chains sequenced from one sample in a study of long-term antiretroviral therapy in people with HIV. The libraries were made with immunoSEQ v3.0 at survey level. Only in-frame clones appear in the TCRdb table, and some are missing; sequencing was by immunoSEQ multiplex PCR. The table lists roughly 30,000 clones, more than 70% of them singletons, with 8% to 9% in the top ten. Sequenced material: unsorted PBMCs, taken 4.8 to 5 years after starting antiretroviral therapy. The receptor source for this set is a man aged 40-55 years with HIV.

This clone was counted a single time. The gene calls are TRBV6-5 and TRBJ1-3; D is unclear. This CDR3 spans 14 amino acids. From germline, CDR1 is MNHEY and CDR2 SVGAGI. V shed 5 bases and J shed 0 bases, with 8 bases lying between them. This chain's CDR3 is CASSSTASGNTIYF. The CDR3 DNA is TGTGCCAGCAGTAGTACAGCCTCTGGAAACACCATATATTTT.

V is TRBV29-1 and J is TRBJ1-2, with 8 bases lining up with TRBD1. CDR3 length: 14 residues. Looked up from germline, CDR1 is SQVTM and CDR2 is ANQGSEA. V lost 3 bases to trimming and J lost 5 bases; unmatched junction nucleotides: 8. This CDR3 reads CSVESGQGLYGYTF. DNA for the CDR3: TGCAGCGTTGAGTCCGGACAGGGCCTTTATGGCTACACCTTC.

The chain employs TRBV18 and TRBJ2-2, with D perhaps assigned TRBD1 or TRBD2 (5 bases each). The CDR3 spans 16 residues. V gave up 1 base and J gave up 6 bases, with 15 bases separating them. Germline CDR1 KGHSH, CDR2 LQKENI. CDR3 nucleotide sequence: TGTGCCAGCTCACCACAACCCGGGGCGCACCCCGGGGAGCTGTTTTTT. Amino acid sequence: CASSPQPGAHPGELFF. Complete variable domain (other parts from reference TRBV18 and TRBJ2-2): NAGVMQNPRHLVRRRGQEARLRCSPMKGHSHVYWYRQLPEEGLKFMVYLQKENIIDESGMPKERFSAEFPKEGPSILRIQQVVRGDSAAYFCASSPQPGAHPGELFFGEGSRLTVL.

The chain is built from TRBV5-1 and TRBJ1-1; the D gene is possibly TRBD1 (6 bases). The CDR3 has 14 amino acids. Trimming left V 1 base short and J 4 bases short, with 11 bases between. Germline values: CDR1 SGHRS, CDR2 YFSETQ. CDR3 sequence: CASSLLGAGTEAFF. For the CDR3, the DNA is TGCGCCAGCAGCTTGTTGGGGGCGGGCACTGAAGCTTTCTTT.

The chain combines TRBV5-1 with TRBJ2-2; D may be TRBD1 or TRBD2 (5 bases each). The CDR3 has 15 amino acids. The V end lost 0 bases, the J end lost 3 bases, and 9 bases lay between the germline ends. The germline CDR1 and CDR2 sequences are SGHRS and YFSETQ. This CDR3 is CASSLGGSYTGELFF. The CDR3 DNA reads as TGCGCCAGCAGCTTGGGGGGGTCGTACACCGGGGAGCTGTTTTTT.

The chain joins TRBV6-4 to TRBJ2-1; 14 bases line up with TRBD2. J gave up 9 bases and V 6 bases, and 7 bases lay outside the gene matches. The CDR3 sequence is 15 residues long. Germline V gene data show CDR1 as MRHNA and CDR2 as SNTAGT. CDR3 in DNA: TGTGCCAGCAGCTCCCTGACTAGCGGGAGGGCTGAGCAGTTCTTC. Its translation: CASSSLTSGRAEQFF.

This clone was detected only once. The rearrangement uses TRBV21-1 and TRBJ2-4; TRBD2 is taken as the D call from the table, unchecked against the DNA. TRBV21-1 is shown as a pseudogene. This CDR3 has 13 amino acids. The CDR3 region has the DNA TGTGCCAGCAGCACCCCACTAGGGAACATTCAGTACTTC. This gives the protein CASSTPLGNIQYF.

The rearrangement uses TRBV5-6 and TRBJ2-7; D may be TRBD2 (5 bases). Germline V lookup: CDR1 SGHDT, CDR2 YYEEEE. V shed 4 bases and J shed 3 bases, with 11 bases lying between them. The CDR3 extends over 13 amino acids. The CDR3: CASSRTGNYEQYF. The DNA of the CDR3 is TGTGCCAGCAGCCGGACGGGGAACTACGAGCAGTACTTC.

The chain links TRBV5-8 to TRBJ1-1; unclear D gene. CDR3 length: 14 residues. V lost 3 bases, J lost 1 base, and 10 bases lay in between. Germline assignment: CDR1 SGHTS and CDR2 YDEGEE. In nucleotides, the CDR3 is TGTGCCAGCAGCTCTCCTCAAGCGAACACTGAAGCTTTCTTT. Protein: CASSSPQANTEAFF.